One TCR beta chain is described in this entry. The clone's antigen remains unknown. Within one base of it there is no much larger clone, and no base qualities were kept. To prepare the library, the immunoSEQ multiplex PCR assay was applied. For the multiplex PCR, a mixture combining 60 forward primers for TCR Vbeta segments and 13 reverse primers for TCR Jbeta segments was used. The CDR3 region of rearranged TCR beta genes was amplified from genomic DNA by a multiplex PCR assay. On the Illumina HiSeq System, the amplified TCR beta libraries were sequenced as 87-base-pair reads. As for how the authors treated the data: In a later analysis, 70 million to 95 million unique TCR beta chains were counted across the roughly 610 repertoires, and roughly 11 million of these chains were shared by at least two donors. A nearest-neighbor algorithm error-corrected the raw reads and collapsed the reads into unique sequences, merging closely related sequences to remove PCR and sequencing errors. CDR3 sequences were aligned to IMGT reference sequences to assign V, D and J gene segments. For a sequence to be retained, at least a six-nucleotide match to both a V gene segment and a J gene segment was required. A rearrangement counted as productive if the CDR3 had no stop codons and remained in frame with V and J, and every other rearrangement counted as non-productive. Following IMGT convention, CDR3 was defined as the stretch from the second conserved V-encoded cysteine to the conserved J-encoded phenylalanine. In an earlier analysis of some 550 of the donors, sequences lacking an unambiguous match to a single V gene segment were excluded. In an earlier analysis of 500 to 750 of the donors, V segments were called functional above 56.7% productive rearrangements and were called segregating when the between-donor standard deviation exceeded 5%. To diagnose cytomegalovirus status from the catalog of TCR beta chain sequences, a statistical classification framework was built. In a later analysis, TCR nucleotide sequences were compared against IMGT/GENE-DB human TR gene sequences so that V and J genes could be assigned. The TCRdist pipeline was used in a later analysis to assign CDR3 sequences and most-parsimonious VDJ recombination scenarios. A later analysis defined each TCR beta chain by its CDR3 amino acid sequence plus V-gene family, and excluded reads lacking a unique V-gene family. As a way to deal with suspected cross-contamination and a sequencing artifact, a later analysis dropped more than 500 nucleotide sequences that were highly shared and had low generation probability. In a later analysis, a clonal expansion index for each public chain was calculated from normalized within-repertoire ranks of inferred template counts. In a later analysis, generation probabilities were computed with a VDJ recombination model fitted to out-of-frame rearrangements, and the resulting probabilities were checked against IGoR. In a later analysis, hypergeometric tests were used to score TCR-TCR, TCR-HLA and TCR-CMV co-occurrence, with a repertoire-size bias correction applied to TCR pairs. In a later analysis, false discovery rates were estimated by permuting HLA or CMV assignments 20 times. In a later analysis, co-occurring TCRs were grouped using DBSCAN, with TCRdist sequence similarity added in when clustering inside HLA-allele-positive subsets. Repertoires with fewer than 30,000 or more than 120,000 public chains, plus five repertoires with anomalous nucleotide sharing, were excluded from co-occurrence clustering. Entries here come from immuneACCESS through TCRdb and include only in-frame sequences with V and J called. Some clones fail to appear in such tables; in the studies checked, an unresolved V gene covers under half of the shortfall, and the cause of the remainder is unknown. V and J calls and clone size are copied from that table; D and trimming were computed from the DNA. In this sample the table shows 100,000 to 150,000 clones, roughly 80% of which occur a single time. The ten most abundant clones make up about 3.5% of the sample.

The cohort was made up of 500 to 850 healthy bone marrow donors. Cohort members were all nominally healthy when sampled, although unrecorded immune exposures were likely present. The donor was CMV seronegative and was included in the group of approximately 350 seronegative cohort members. A peripheral blood sample was provided by each donor, and peripheral blood mononuclear cells were used for TCR beta sequencing. The Qiagen DNeasy Blood Extraction Kit was used to extract genomic DNA from the blood cell samples. The data were taken from a study of cytomegalovirus exposure and HLA in healthy donors (dated by TCRdb to 2017 to 2019). Turning to the overall study: In an earlier analysis of around 540 of the donors, about 270 Gb of sequence data and some 120 million unique TCR beta sequences from about 190 million T cells were reported. A separate validation cohort of approximately 130 different subjects was used in addition to the 666-subject first cohort. A later genetic analysis used genome-wide SNP genotypes for about 55% of the 666 donors, treating that subset as a discovery cohort. Because of strong linkage in the cohort, 5 or 6 DR-DQ haplotypes were treated as single units for association and clustering. Every discovery cohort repertoire had been produced on one sequencing platform. Donor age, sex, ethnicity and CMV serostatus were compiled alongside the repertoire data. Typing coverage varied by locus: roughly 620-630 donors for A, B, C, DRB1 and DQB1; roughly 500 for DQA1; more than 600 for DPA1; approximately 470 for DPB1. The study profiled the T cell repertoires of more than 500 subjects by immunosequencing and related them to cytomegalovirus serostatus. Rather than using new phenotypic data, the later analysis identified candidate immune exposures from TCR beta sequences and from how often those sequences occurred across donors. To predict cytomegalovirus infection status, the study combined high-throughput TCR immunosequencing, statistical association of individual TCRs with disease status, and machine learning. Among the roughly 400 genotyped donors, about 85% belonged to the genetic ancestry cluster associated with self-reported Caucasian donors. Both class I and class II loci were covered by HLA typing, at four-digit resolution. A later analysis re-analyzed previously published TCR beta repertoires from 666 donors and added high-resolution HLA genotyping to study TCR occurrence patterns. The study aimed to test whether signatures of past pathogen exposure could be identified by cataloging public T cell receptors. Among around 400 genotyped donors of the cohort, an average of around 220,000 unique TCR beta nucleotide sequences was sequenced per donor, of which about 19% were non-productive. An earlier analysis of 587 of the donors used high-throughput TCR beta sequencing to judge whether each TCR beta V gene segment behaved as functional or pseudogenic. An early release covering about 600 HLA-typed donors comprised about 310 gigabases of sequencing data and tens of millions of unique TCR sequences. Overall study outcomes, separate from this receptor: In a later genetic analysis, a missense DCLRE1C variant was associated with V-gene and J-gene trimming of TCR beta chains, and the association was replicated in an independent cohort. Only TCR beta chains were sequenced in this cohort, and the absence of alpha or paired-chain data limited detectable features. The study listed 150 to 200 TCR beta chains as associated with cytomegalovirus. In a later analysis, some 18,000 TCR beta sequences were associated with specific HLA alleles at a false discovery rate of 0.05. When HLA alleles, especially DR and DQ, strongly co-occurred, TCR associations were difficult to assign to individual alleles. Presence/absence analyses assumed roughly uniform sequencing depth across donors, an assumption that may not hold. Because some donors lacked HLA typing at each locus, the association tests relied only on the typed subset. In an earlier analysis of 587 of the donors, most TCR beta V segments appeared in productive rearrangements about 90% or about 30% of the time, broadly matching IMGT annotations. Some IMGT-functional V segments, including TRBV6-2 and TRBV6-3, could not be told apart with the 87-base-pair reads, so those segments were excluded. CMV serostatus was the only immune exposure information available for the cohort. A further reported finding was that TCR beta sequences accurately predicted the HLA-A and HLA-B alleles for most subjects in the first cohort. While some public TCRs were present in many individuals, most TCR sequences turned up only very rarely across donors. The classifier was reported to diagnose cytomegalovirus status with high specificity and sensitivity in both the original and validation cohorts. According to a later analysis, parvovirus B19, influenza, CMV and Epstein-Barr virus appeared linked to several top co-occurrence clusters. It was suggested by the authors that the approach could potentially be generalized to other disease states and immunological phenotypes. A later genetic analysis reported fewer N-insertions in productive TCRs among donors in an Asian-associated ancestry cluster than the roughly 670-donor mean. A cluster of highly shared sequence variants was judged likely to represent a technical artifact of the sequencing pipeline. In a later analysis, HLA-associated TCR beta chains were found to be more clonally expanded and to have lower generation probabilities than equally common non-associated chains. Correlated functional status among segregating V segments might reflect linkage disequilibrium, but an unknown experimental factor could not be ruled out. Three of the identified cytomegalovirus-associated TCR beta chains were confirmed in vitro to be specific for cytomegalovirus antigens. Fewer than 20 rarely observed V segments, including chromosome 9 orphons, were excluded from the earlier analysis of just under 600 of the donors because counts were too low. In a later analysis, most CMV-associated TCR beta chains were found to appear HLA-restricted, with HLA associations seemingly driven largely by CMV exposure. In a later analysis, the rate of TCR association differed among HLA loci, with DRB1 alleles having the most associated TCRs and HLA-C alleles having the fewest.

From its cysteine to its phenylalanine, the CDR3 spans 12 amino acids. Only the CDR3 region is kept as DNA, spanning 36 bases read in frame from base 1. V loses 5 bases at its end and J loses 7 bases; junction bases beyond the gene matches: 1. CDR1 and CDR2 are read off the germline V gene as MDHEN and SYDVKM. The material sequenced was PBMCs. The chain uses TRBV28 and TRBJ2-1, and TRBD2 aligns with 8 junction nucleotides. This clonotype was obtained from a man aged 30-40 years in good health and CMV-seronegative. In nucleotide form, the sequence is TGTGCCAGCAGTCAGCGGGAGAATGAGCAGTTCTTC. This yields the protein CASSQRENEQFF.